This entry lists 30 T cell receptor beta chains sequenced from one sample in a study of T cells in Graves' hyperthyroidism and ophthalmopathy. Amplified regions were TCR beta CDR3 sequences from RNA transcripts. When the TCR CDR3 underwent first-round RT-PCR, the HTBI primer set was used. Via MiXCR, TCRdb re-called the multiplex PCR reads, giving one row per CDR3 protein. In the table there are around 380,000 distinct CDR3 sequences, approximately 15% of which are singletons. The sample consisted of blood. The source of these receptors is a man aged 30 to 39 with Graves' hyperthyroidism that later progressed to Graves' ophthalmopathy.

This clonotype appeared a few times. The V gene is TRBV3-1, the J gene TRBJ1-6; the D gene is possibly TRBD1 (5 bases). Germline CDR1 reads LGHDT; CDR2 reads YNNKEL (reference sequence). Trimming pared 4 bases from V and 9 bases from J, leaving 16 bases between. This CDR3 is built from 15 residues. For the CDR3, the DNA is TGTGCCAGCAGCCTGATAGACAGATTCCCTTCACCCCTCCACTTT. Translation: CASSLIDRFPSPLHF.

The chain combines TRBV6-1 with TRBJ1-2; D perhaps matches TRBD1 (6 bases). The V gene's germline CDR1 is MNHNS and CDR2 SASEGT. The CDR3 has 15 residues. Trimming left V 6 bases short and J 3 bases short, with 17 bases between. The CDR3 loop reads CASSPWGGGDYGYTF. The CDR3 DNA reads as TGTGCCAGCAGCCCCTGGGGAGGGGGAGACTATGGCTACACCTTC.

In this sample, this clonotype turned up many times. The chain employs TRBV18 and TRBJ2-5, with no clear D. The CDR3 spans 12 residues. Germline V gene lookup returns CDR1 KGHSH and CDR2 LQKENI. V was cut by 4 bases and J by 0 bases, with 3 bases left in between. CDR3 residues: CASSRNQETQYF. The CDR3 DNA follows: TGTGCCAGCTCACGTAACCAAGAGACCCAGTACTTC.

This clonotype was seen repeatedly, ten times or more. The chain couples TRBV3-1 to TRBJ1-3; D unresolved. This CDR3 is 15 amino acids long. Between the trimmed V and J ends, which lost 8 bases and 3 bases, there was a span of 17 bases. Germline-derived CDR1 and CDR2 are LGHDT and YNNKEL (reference sequence). The CDR3 sequence: CASGPGPRGGNTIYF. CDR3 DNA sequence: TGTGCCAGCGGACCAGGACCGCGGGGTGGAAACACCATATATTTT.

V usage is TRBV3-1 and J usage is TRBJ1-1; D gene ambiguous. The germline CDR1 and CDR2 sequences are LGHDT and YNNKEL (reference sequence). V lost 0 bases, J lost 1 base, and 15 bases lay in between. This CDR3 comprises 17 residues. For the CDR3, the DNA is TGTGCCAGCAGCCAAGATCCGCGTAGGGCCAGGAACACTGAAGCTTTCTTT. Its translation is CASSQDPRRARNTEAFF.

This clonotype was observed many times. The CDR3: CASSEGRGSYNEQFF. DNA for the CDR3: TGCGCCAGCAGTGAGGGCAGGGGATCCTACAATGAGCAGTTCTTC. V is TRBV10-1 and J is TRBJ2-1; maybe TRBD1 (6 bases). V was trimmed by 2 bases and J by 1 base, leaving 9 bases between them. The germline V gene encodes CDR1 WNHNN and CDR2 SYGVQD (reference sequence). The CDR3 extends over 15 amino acids.

V usage is TRBV7-2 and J usage is TRBJ2-1, with D uncertain. CDR3 length equals 15 residues. Trimming removed 2 bases from V and 2 bases from J, with 10 bases in between. Germline V gene data show CDR1 as SGHTA and CDR2 as FQGNSA. The CDR3 spells CASSLRYSAYNEQFF. The DNA for the CDR3 is TGTGCCAGCAGCTTAAGGTACTCGGCCTACAATGAGCAGTTCTTC.

Concerning this clonotype: Since a much larger clone is just one base distant, this may be a read error. The chain uses TRBV27 and TRBJ2-1; D is tentatively TRBD1 or TRBD2 (5 bases each). Looked up from germline, CDR1 is MNHEY and CDR2 is SMNVEV (reference sequence). The V and J ends lost 10 bases and 7 bases respectively, with 20 bases between them. The length of the CDR3 is 14 residues. The CDR3 DNA reads as TGTGCCATCAGATCTGGCCCCGGGGCAAATGAGCAGTTCTTC. It specifies CAIRSGPGANEQFF.

With regard to this clonotype: Germline is not matched at one junction end, which may reflect a read error. The chain joins TRBV7-2 to TRBJ1-6, with a weak D call TRBD1 (5 bases). From germline, CDR1 is SGHTA and CDR2 FQGNSA. This CDR3 is built from 14 residues. The CDR3 is CASSLGGRYSPLRF. DNA of the CDR3: TGTGCCAGCAGCTTAGGGGGACGGTACTCACCCCTCCGCTTT.

V is TRBV19 and J is TRBJ1-4; tentative D call: TRBD1 (6 bases). V shed 5 bases and J shed 8 bases, with 18 bases lying between them. This CDR3 has 15 residues. The V gene's germline CDR1 is LNHDA and CDR2 SQIVND (reference sequence). CDR3 bases: TGTGCCAGTAGTCCGGGACAATCGGTTCGAGAAAAACTGTTTTTT. It yields the protein CASSPGQSVREKLFF.

This clonotype has at least ten counts. The rearrangement uses TRBV5-5 and TRBJ2-3; no firm D call. The CDR3 is 15 amino acids. Trimming stripped 0 bases from V and 2 bases from J, with 10 bases between. CDR1 and CDR2 from the germline V gene are SGHKS and YYEKEE (reference sequence). The CDR3 bases are TGTGCCAGCAGCTTGGGATTCCTGTCCACAGATACGCAGTATTTT. Translated, it gives CASSLGFLSTDTQYF.

At least ten counts were recorded for this clonotype. This chain joins TRBV11-2 and TRBJ1-4; perhaps TRBD1 as D (6 bases). The germline V gene encodes CDR1 SGHAT and CDR2 FQNNGV. V gave up 5 bases and J gave up 8 bases, with 24 bases separating them. The CDR3 loop spans 17 amino acids. CDR3 loop: CASSLDPAGQSAEKLFF. The CDR3 bases are TGTGCCAGCAGCCTGGACCCGGCTGGACAGTCCGCCGAAAAACTGTTTTTT.

This clonotype appeared a few times. CDR3 sequence (DNA): TGCGCCAGCAGCCAAGTGAAGGGAATCTATGGCTACACCTTC. This sequence encodes CASSQVKGIYGYTF. V usage is TRBV4-1 and J usage is TRBJ1-2, with no clear D. CDR1 and CDR2 from the germline V gene are MGHRA and YSYEKL. Trimming pared 1 base from V and 4 bases from J, leaving 10 bases between. This CDR3 region has 14 residues.

A word on this clonotype: A read error may explain this, as a much larger clone is one base away. The chain has TRBV10-2 and TRBJ2-1; 12 positions match TRBD2. The CDR3 consists of 14 residues. Germline V gives CDR1 WSHSY, CDR2 SAAADI. V lost 5 bases, J lost 8 bases, and 4 bases stayed unmatched. The CDR3: CASSRTSGADEQFF. The CDR3 region has the DNA TGCGCCAGCAGTCGGACTAGCGGGGCCGATGAGCAGTTCTTC.

This clonotype has a count of ten or more. V and J are TRBV6-6 and TRBJ2-1; 7 bases align to TRBD1. The CDR3 sequence is 16 residues long. Germline V CDR1 and CDR2: MNHNY, SVGAGI (reference sequence). V trimming: 0 bases; J trimming: 2 bases; junction bases outside the gene matches: 4. In DNA, the CDR3 is TGTGCCAGCAGTTACTCCGACAGGGAAGCCTACAATGAGCAGTTCTTC. This codes for CASSYSDREAYNEQFF.

This clonotype was seen more than once but under ten times. The chain uses TRBV4-1 and TRBJ1-5; D is ambiguous. Germline CDR1 is MGHRA and CDR2 is YSYEKL. CDR3 length equals 15 residues. With 0 bases removed from V and 7 bases from J, the gap between germline ends came to 13 bases. The CDR3 sequence: CASSQDQRVEQPQHF. CDR3 nucleotides: TGCGCCAGCAGCCAAGATCAGAGGGTCGAGCAGCCCCAGCATTTT.

The chain uses TRBV20-1 and TRBJ1-5; D might be TRBD1 (6 bases). The length of the CDR3 is 16 residues. Trimming took off 2 bases at V and 0 bases at J, with 14 bases between the two ends. Germline V CDR1 and CDR2: DFQATT, SNEGSKA (reference sequence). CDR3 sequence reads: CSARNPGQHSNQPQHF. The CDR3 nucleotides read TGCAGTGCTAGAAACCCGGGACAACATAGCAATCAGCCCCAGCATTTT.

This clonotype appeared a few times. The rearrangement links TRBV19 to TRBJ1-5; D gene unclear. The V gene lost 7 bases and the J gene lost 0 bases, with 13 bases spanning the gap. Looked up from germline, CDR1 is LNHDA and CDR2 is SQIVND (reference sequence). This CDR3 comprises 15 residues. In DNA form, the CDR3 reads TGTGCCAGTAAGGGTGGCCTCAATAGCAATCAGCCCCAGCATTTT. It is translated as CASKGGLNSNQPQHF.

This clonotype occurred many times. The chain recombines TRBV11-2 with TRBJ2-6; D is uncertain. The germline V and J ends were trimmed by 1 base and 1 base, with 11 bases remaining between them. CDR3 size: 17 residues. The germline V gene has CDR1 SGHAT and CDR2 FQNNGV. For the CDR3, the DNA is TGTGCCAGCAGCTTAGGAAGACACCAATCTGGGGCCAACGTCCTGACTTTC. Amino acid sequence: CASSLGRHQSGANVLTF.

The J gene is TRBJ1-6, the V gene TRBV19; no reliable D call. The V end was cut by 7 bases, the J end by 5 bases, with 9 bases between. Germline-derived CDR1 and CDR2 are LNHDA and SQIVND (reference sequence). This CDR3 comprises 13 residues. CDR3 protein: CASKHSDNSPLHF. CDR3 nucleotide sequence: TGTGCCAGTAAACACAGTGATAATTCACCCCTCCACTTT.

The sample holds many counts of this clonotype. This chain uses TRBV24-1 with TRBJ2-1; the D gene is possibly TRBD1 (5 bases). CDR3 size: 16 residues. Germline V CDR1 and CDR2: KGHDR, SFDVKD. Trimming removed 0 bases at V and 6 bases at J, with 14 bases between. CDR3 amino acids: CATSDLRGANFNEQFF. DNA for the CDR3: TGTGCCACCAGTGATTTGCGTGGGGCGAACTTCAATGAGCAGTTCTTC.

The chain carries TRBV7-8 and TRBJ2-3; 8 bases fit TRBD2. This CDR3 has 17 residues. CDR1 and CDR2 from the germline V gene are SGHVS and FQNEAQ. J was trimmed by 5 bases and V by 0 bases; bases with no gene match: 10. As DNA, the CDR3 is TGTGCCAGCAGCTTAGCGTTCCGGGGGGGCGGGCGAGATACGCAGTATTTT. Translating gives CASSLAFRGGGRDTQYF.

This clonotype was found a few times. The chain links TRBV5-6 to TRBJ2-7, with D uncertain. This CDR3 region has 13 residues. V lost 6 bases, J lost 1 base, and 11 bases lay in between. Per germline, CDR1 SGHDT and CDR2 YYEEEE. CDR3 amino acids: CASTIKTSYEQYF. CDR3 DNA: TGTGCCAGCACCATTAAAACTTCCTACGAGCAGTACTTC.

This chain's CDR3 is CASSLGTRAKNIQYF. Here the CDR3 DNA reads TGTGCCAGCAGTTTGGGGACGAGAGCCAAAAACATTCAGTACTTC. This chain links TRBV12-3 or TRBV12-4 with TRBJ2-4; either TRBD1 or TRBD2 may supply D (5 bases each). The CDR3 sequence is 15 residues long. V was shortened by 3 bases and J by 0 bases, with 9 bases between the two germline ends.

This clonotype came up many times. The chain recombines TRBV7-2 with TRBJ1-2; D is unresolved. The germline gives CDR1 SGHTA, CDR2 FQGNSA. The CDR3 is 12 residues long. Deletions cut 2 bases from V and 4 bases from J, with 5 bases between. The CDR3 nucleotides are TGTGCCAGCAGCTTACCCCGCTATGGCTACACCTTC. It is translated as CASSLPRYGYTF.

This clonotype has just a few counts. The chain links TRBV9 to TRBJ2-7, with a possible D match to TRBD1 (5 bases). The CDR3 runs to 13 residues. Trimming removed 2 bases at V and 5 bases at J, with 11 bases between. Germline V gene lookup returns CDR1 SGDLS and CDR2 YYNGEE. This CDR3 reads CASSVQGWDEQYF. The CDR3 coding sequence is TGTGCCAGCAGCGTTCAGGGTTGGGACGAGCAGTACTTC. Full variable domain (outside the CDR3, taken from reference TRBV9 and TRBJ2-7): DSGVTQTPKHLITATGQRVTLRCSPRSGDLSVYWYQQSLDQGLQFLIQYYNGEERAKGNILERFSAQQFPDLHSELNLSSLELGDSALYFCASSVQGWDEQYFGPGTRLTVT.

This clonotype was seen a handful of times. The germline gene is not matched at one end of the junction; a read error may be the cause. The CDR3 DNA is TGTGCCGGCAGTGGGGACAGCTATGGCTACACCTTC. Translating it yields CAGSGDSYGYTF. The V call is TRBV2, the J call TRBJ1-2, with 7 bases lining up with TRBD1. CDR1 and CDR2 (germline): SNHLY, FYNNEI. There are 12 residues in the CDR3.

This clonotype was detected a few times. V gene TRBV5-1 combines with J gene TRBJ2-4; D is possibly TRBD1 (5 bases). The germline V and J ends were trimmed by 4 bases and 6 bases, with 11 bases remaining between them. The CDR3 is 13 amino acids. Germline-derived CDR1 and CDR2 are SGHRS and YFSETQ. CDR3 region: CASSIPDRNIQYF. The CDR3 nucleotides read TGCGCCAGCAGCATCCCTGACAGAAACATTCAGTACTTC.

This clonotype was detected ten times or more. The gene calls are TRBV14 and TRBJ1-6; 9 bases are a match to TRBD1. This CDR3 has 15 residues. In germline, CDR1 is SGHDN, CDR2 FVKESK. V was clipped by 3 bases and J by 9 bases; unmatched bases: 6. The CDR3 protein is CASSQARQGGSPLHF. Written as DNA, the CDR3 is TGTGCCAGCAGCCAGGCCCGACAGGGGGGTTCACCCCTCCACTTT.

This clonotype has at least ten counts. The chain employs TRBV2 and TRBJ1-2; possibly TRBD1 for D (5 bases). Deletions cut 3 bases from V and 4 bases from J, with 9 bases between. Germline values: CDR1 SNHLY, CDR2 FYNNEI. This CDR3 spans 13 amino acids. DNA for the CDR3: TGTGCCAGCAGTGATAGGGGTTTCTATGGCTACACCTTC. The encoded protein is CASSDRGFYGYTF.